The 3 T cell receptor beta chains in this list originate from one sample, sequenced in a study of T cell repertoires in cytomegalovirus infection. TCRdb processed the reads anew with MiXCR; each CDR3 protein has one entry. The data contain around 530,000 distinct CDR3 sequences, approximately 25% of them seen just once; the ten biggest clones take up about 13%. The material sequenced was PBMCs. The receptors stem from a human donor in good health (CMV status not recorded). Some clones in this sample may be carry-over from other donors' samples.

V usage is TRBV20-1 and J usage is TRBJ2-5, with D possibly matching TRBD2 (6 bases). CDR3 length: 15 amino acids. Trimming took off 1 base at V and 4 bases at J, with 16 bases between the two ends. CDR1 and CDR2 (germline): DFQATT, SNEGSKA (reference sequence). The CDR3 sequence: CSARVPGLHVETQYF. In DNA, the CDR3 is TGCAGTGCTAGAGTCCCGGGACTGCATGTAGAGACCCAGTACTTC.

The chain uses TRBV20-1 and TRBJ2-6, with D unclear. CDR1 DFQATT and CDR2 SNEGSKA come from the germline V gene (reference sequence). Trimming stripped 3 bases from V and 0 bases from J, with 3 bases between. The CDR3 is 13 amino acids. The CDR3 sequence: CSARYSGANVLTF. Written as DNA, the CDR3 is TGCAGTGCTAGGTACTCTGGGGCCAACGTCCTGACTTTC.

Many counts were recorded for this clonotype. This chain uses TRBV7-2 with TRBJ1-2; possibly TRBD1 for D (5 bases). Germline CDR1 SGHTA, CDR2 FQGNSA. The CDR3 loop spans 14 amino acids. V was pared by 0 bases and J by 7 bases, with 12 bases between. DNA of the CDR3: TGTGCCAGCAGCTTAGCAAAGATAGGGACTGGCTACACCTTC. Encoded protein: CASSLAKIGTGYTF.